This T cell receptor (beta chain) was identified during a study of identical twins. General study points: Monozygotic twin pairs showed more out-of-frame TCR alpha sharing than models estimated. The study based its conclusions on cross-sectional statistical analysis and did not follow the same donors.

TCRdb fed the 5' RACE reads into MiXCR, producing one record per CDR3 protein. The table records 520,000 or so distinct CDR3 sequences, under 25% of them present only once. Note on this clonotype: Its antigen remains unidentified.

CDR3 length equals 16 residues. Germline lookup yields CDR1 DFQATT and CDR2 SNEGSKA (reference sequence). Trimming removed 3 bases from V and 5 bases from J; junction bases left unmatched: 12. This sample was shared with a second study, whose subject was T cells expressing NK-cell markers. That report adds: One of the eight sequenced donors was seronegative, whereas the other seven were HCMV-seropositive. Dominance of the CD3+CD56-NKG2C+ fraction by these clonotypes also held in a handful of donors.

The clonotype was recovered from a woman aged 18-35 years in good health. The chain recombines TRBV20-1 with TRBJ2-5; TRBD2 agrees at 10 bases. Sequencing was performed on CD4+ T cells sorted from blood. DNA of the CDR3: TGCAGTGCTAGTCCAGCGGGAGGGCCGTTAGGGGAGACCCAGTACTTC. Translated: CSASPAGGPLGETQYF.